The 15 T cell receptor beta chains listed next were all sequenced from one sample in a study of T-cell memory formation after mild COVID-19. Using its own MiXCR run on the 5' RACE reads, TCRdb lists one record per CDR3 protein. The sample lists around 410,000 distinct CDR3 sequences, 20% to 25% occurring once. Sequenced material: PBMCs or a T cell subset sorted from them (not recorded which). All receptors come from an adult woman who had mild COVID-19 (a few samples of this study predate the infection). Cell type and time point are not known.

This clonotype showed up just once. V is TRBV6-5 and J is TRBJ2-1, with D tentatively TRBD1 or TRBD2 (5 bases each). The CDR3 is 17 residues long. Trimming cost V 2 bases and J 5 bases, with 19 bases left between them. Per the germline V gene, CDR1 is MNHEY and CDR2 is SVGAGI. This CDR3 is CASSYPGPRGPNNEQFF. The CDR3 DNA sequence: TGTGCCAGCAGTTACCCGGGGCCTAGAGGACCCAACAATGAGCAGTTCTTC.

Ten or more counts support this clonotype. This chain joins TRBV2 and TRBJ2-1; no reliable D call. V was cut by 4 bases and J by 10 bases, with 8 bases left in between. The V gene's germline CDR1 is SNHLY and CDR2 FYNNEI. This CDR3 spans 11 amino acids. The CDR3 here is CASSVRKEQFF. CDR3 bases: TGTGCCAGCAGTGTACGGAAGGAGCAGTTCTTC.

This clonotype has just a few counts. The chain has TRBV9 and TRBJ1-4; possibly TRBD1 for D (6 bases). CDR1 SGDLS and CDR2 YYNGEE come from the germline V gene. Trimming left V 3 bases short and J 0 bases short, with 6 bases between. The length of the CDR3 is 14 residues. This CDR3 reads CASSGTATNEKLFF. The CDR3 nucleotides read TGTGCCAGCAGCGGGACAGCAACTAATGAAAAACTGTTTTTT.

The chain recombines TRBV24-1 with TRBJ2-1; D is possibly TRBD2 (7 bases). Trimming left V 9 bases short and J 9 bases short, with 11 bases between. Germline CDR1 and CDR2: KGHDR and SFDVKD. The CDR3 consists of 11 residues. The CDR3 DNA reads TGTGCCACCGCGGGGGCAGGTGAGCAGTTCTTC. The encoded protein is CATAGAGEQFF.

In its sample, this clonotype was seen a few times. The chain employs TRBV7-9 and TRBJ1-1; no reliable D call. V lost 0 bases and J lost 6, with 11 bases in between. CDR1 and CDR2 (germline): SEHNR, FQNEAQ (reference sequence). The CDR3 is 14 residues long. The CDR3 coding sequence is TGTGCCAGCAGCTTAGCATGGATCCCTCCTGAAGCTTTCTTT. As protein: CASSLAWIPPEAFF.

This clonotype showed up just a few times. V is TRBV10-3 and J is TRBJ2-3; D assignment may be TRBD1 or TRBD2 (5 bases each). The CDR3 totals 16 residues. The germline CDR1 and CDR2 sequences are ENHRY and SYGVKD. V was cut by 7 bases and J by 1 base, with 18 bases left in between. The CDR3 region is CAIKESGTPGTDTQYF. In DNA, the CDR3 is TGTGCCATCAAGGAATCCGGGACGCCAGGCACAGATACGCAGTATTTT.

The CDR3 coding sequence is TGTGCCATCAAAACTAGCGGTTCGGGGAATACGCAGTATTTT. This sequence encodes CAIKTSGSGNTQYF. This sequence joins TRBV10-3 and TRBJ2-3, with 8 bases identical to TRBD2. Trimming removed 7 bases from V and 7 bases from J; junction bases left unmatched: 10. CDR3 length equals 14 residues. The germline V gene encodes CDR1 ENHRY and CDR2 SYGVKD.

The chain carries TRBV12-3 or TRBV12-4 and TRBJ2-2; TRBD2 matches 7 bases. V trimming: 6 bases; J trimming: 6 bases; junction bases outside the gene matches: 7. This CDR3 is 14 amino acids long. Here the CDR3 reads CASSTKREPGELFF. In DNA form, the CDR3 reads TGTGCCAGCAGCACAAAGCGGGAACCCGGGGAGCTGTTTTTT.

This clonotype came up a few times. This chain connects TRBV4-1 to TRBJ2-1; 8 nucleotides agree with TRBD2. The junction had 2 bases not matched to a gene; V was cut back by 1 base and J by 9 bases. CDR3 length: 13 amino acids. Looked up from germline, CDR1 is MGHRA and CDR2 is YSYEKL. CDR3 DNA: TGCGCCAGCAGCCAAGCGGGAGGGGCTGAGCAGTTCTTC. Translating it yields CASSQAGGAEQFF.

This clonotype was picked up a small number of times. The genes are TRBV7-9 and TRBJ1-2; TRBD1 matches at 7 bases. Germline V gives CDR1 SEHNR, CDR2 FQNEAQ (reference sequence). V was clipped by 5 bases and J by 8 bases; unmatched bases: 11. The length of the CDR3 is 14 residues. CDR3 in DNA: TGTGCCAGCAGCCCGACCCGACAGGGTTTAGGCTACACCTTC. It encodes CASSPTRQGLGYTF.

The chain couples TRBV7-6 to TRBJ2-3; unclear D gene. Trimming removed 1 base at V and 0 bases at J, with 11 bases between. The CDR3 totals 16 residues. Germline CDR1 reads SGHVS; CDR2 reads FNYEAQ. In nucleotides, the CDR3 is TGTGCCAGCAGCTTAGTCGACGGACCTAGCACAGATACGCAGTATTTT. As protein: CASSLVDGPSTDTQYF.

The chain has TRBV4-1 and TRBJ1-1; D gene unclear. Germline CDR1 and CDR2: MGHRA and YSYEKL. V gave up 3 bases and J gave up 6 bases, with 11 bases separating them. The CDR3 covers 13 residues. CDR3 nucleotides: TGCGCCAGCAGCCAGCCTCTCGGAGCTGAAGCTTTCTTT. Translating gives CASSQPLGAEAFF.

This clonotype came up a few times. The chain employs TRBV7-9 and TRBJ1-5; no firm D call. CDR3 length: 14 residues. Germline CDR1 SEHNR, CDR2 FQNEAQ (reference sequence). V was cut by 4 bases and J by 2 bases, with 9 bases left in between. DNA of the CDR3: TGTGCCAGCAGCTACCGAGAGGGCAATCAGCCCCAGCATTTT. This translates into CASSYREGNQPQHF.

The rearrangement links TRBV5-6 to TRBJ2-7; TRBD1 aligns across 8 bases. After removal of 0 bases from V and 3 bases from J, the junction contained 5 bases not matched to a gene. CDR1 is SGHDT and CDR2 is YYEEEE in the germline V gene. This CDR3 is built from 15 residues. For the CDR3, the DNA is TGTGCCAGCAGCTTGGGGACAGGGTCCTTCTACGAGCAGTACTTC. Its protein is CASSLGTGSFYEQYF. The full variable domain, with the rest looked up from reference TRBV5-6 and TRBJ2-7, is DAGVTQSPTHLIKTRGQQVTLRCSPKSGHDTVSWYQQALGQGPQFIFQYYEEEERQRGNFPDRFSGHQFPNYSSELNVNALLLGDSALYLCASSLGTGSFYEQYFGPGTRLTVT.

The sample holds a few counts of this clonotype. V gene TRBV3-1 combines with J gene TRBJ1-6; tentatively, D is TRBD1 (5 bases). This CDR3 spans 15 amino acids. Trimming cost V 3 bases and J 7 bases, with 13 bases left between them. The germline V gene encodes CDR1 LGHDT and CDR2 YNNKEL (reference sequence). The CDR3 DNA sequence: TGTGCCAGCAGCCATCGACAGTATACAAATTCACCCCTCCACTTT. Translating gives CASSHRQYTNSPLHF. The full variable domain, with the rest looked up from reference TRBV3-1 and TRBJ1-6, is DTAVSQTPKYLVTQMGNDKSIKCEQNLGHDTMYWYKQDSKKFLKIMFSYNNKELIINETVPNRFSPKSPDKAHLNLHINSLELGDSAVYFCASSHRQYTNSPLHFGNGTRLTVT.